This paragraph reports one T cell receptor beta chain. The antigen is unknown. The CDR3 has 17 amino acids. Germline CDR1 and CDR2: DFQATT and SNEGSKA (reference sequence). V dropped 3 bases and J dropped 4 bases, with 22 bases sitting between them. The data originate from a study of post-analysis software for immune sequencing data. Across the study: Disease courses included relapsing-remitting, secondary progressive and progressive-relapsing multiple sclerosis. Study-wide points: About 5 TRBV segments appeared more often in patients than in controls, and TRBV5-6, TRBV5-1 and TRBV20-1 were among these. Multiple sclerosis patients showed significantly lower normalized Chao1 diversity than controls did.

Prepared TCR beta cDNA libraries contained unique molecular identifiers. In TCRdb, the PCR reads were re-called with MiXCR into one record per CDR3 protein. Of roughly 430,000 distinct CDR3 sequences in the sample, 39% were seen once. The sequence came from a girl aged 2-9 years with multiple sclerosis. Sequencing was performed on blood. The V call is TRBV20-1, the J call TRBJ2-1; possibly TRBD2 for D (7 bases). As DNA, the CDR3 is TGCAGTGCTAGTAGGGGGGGCGGCGGGACCCCTTACAATGAGCAGTTCTTC. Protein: CSASRGGGGTPYNEQFF.